Described below is a single T cell receptor (beta chain) sequence and its context. Original methodology: From reference gene primer amplification, estimates of nucleated cell counts were derived. The table came from immunoSEQ multiplex PCR; TCRdb's copy has only in-frame clones and leaves some out. The V and J calls and the clone size are those of that table, but D and trimming were determined from the DNA. The table shows about 240,000 clones, with approximately 78% occurring only once. These data belong to a study of blood T cell repertoires in COVID-19. Across the study: The samples span acute and convalescent COVID-19 from the United States, Italy and Spain. Sources were T cells, B-cell-depleted T cells, or PBMCs; the material itself was cDNA or gDNA.

There are 15 residues in the CDR3. The V gene's germline CDR1 is GTSNPN and CDR2 SVGIG (reference sequence). Trimming at V came to 3 bases and at J to 1 base, leaving 8 bases not matched to a gene. Sequenced input: peripheral blood. The sequence derives from a woman aged 55-69 years with active or convalescent COVID-19. The V gene is TRBV30, the J gene TRBJ2-5, with 7 bases lining up with TRBD1. CDR3 sequence reads: CAWSLGTALQETQYF. In DNA, the CDR3 is TGTGCCTGGAGCCTTGGGACAGCGCTCCAAGAGACCCAGTACTTC.